Below, 26 T cell receptor beta chains from the same sample are listed, as sequenced in a study of shared clonotypes between healthy human individuals. In the naive CD8 group, cells lacked CD45RO and were positively selected for CCR7, so terminally differentiated effector memory CD45RA+ cells were left out. Clones were sequenced by immunoSEQ multiplex PCR, and TCRdb holds only the in-frame ones, with some missing. Among about 2 million clones listed, about 95% were seen once. The sequenced material came from naive CD8+ T cells sorted from blood. The receptor set was obtained from a man in his late teens or twenties in good health.

The V and J genes are TRBV4-3 and TRBJ2-1; 8 bases map to TRBD2. Trimming at V came to 0 bases and at J to 3 bases, leaving 4 bases not matched to a gene. Germline loops: CDR1 LGHNA, CDR2 YSLEER. CDR3 size: 16 residues. CDR3 coding DNA: TGCGCCAGCAGCCAAGATCTACTAGCGGTCTACAATGAGCAGTTCTTC. It yields the protein CASSQDLLAVYNEQFF.

The V and J genes are TRBV7-9 and TRBJ2-5; tentatively, D is TRBD1 (6 bases). Germline-derived CDR1 and CDR2 are SEHNR and FQNEAQ (reference sequence). This CDR3 is 14 amino acids long. Trimming cost V 3 bases and J 2 bases, with 10 bases left between them. CDR3 DNA sequence: TGTGCCAGCAGCTTCGACAGGCAACAAGAGACCCAGTACTTC. This sequence encodes CASSFDRQQETQYF.

The gene calls are TRBV5-4 and TRBJ2-7; 7 positions agree with TRBD2. The CDR3 is 18 residues long. V trimming: 2 bases; J trimming: 0 bases; junction bases outside the gene matches: 14. Per the germline V gene, CDR1 is SGHNT and CDR2 is YYREEE (reference sequence). The CDR3 nucleotides are TGTGCCAGCAGCTTCTGGGGGGGGAGGGACCCGAGCTCCTACGAGCAGTACTTC. Protein sequence: CASSFWGGRDPSSYEQYF.

The rearrangement uses TRBV15 and TRBJ2-1; TRBD2 matches 12 bases. Per germline, CDR1 LNHNV and CDR2 YYDKDF (reference sequence). This CDR3 is 17 amino acids long. With 3 bases clipped from V and 6 bases from J, the junction kept 9 bases outside the gene matches. The CDR3 is CATSSTSGGTDSNEQFF. In DNA form, the CDR3 reads TGTGCCACCAGCAGTACTAGCGGGGGGACCGACAGCAATGAGCAGTTCTTC. Based on the CDR3 plus reference TRBV15 and TRBJ2-1, the full variable domain is DAMVIQNPRYQVTQFGKPVTLSCSQTLNHNVMYWYQQKSSQAPKLLFHYYDKDFNNEADTPDNFQSRRPNTSFCFLDIRSPGLGDTAMYLCATSSTSGGTDSNEQFFGPGTRLTVL.

The chain links TRBV4-3 to TRBJ1-1; D is unresolved. The CDR3 sequence is 14 residues long. V lost 1 base and J 1 base, leaving 7 bases between the germline ends. Germline V gene data show CDR1 as LGHNA and CDR2 as YSLEER. This CDR3 is CASSQAGGNTEAFF. The CDR3 nucleotides read TGCGCCAGCAGCCAAGCGGGCGGGAACACTGAAGCTTTCTTT.

The V and J genes are TRBV5-6 and TRBJ2-4; no definite D call. This CDR3 has 12 residues. The V gene lost 0 bases and the J gene lost 9 bases, with 7 bases spanning the gap. Germline V gene sequence: CDR1 SGHDT, CDR2 YYEEEE. CDR3 sequence reads: CASSLGIGIQYF. The DNA for the CDR3 is TGTGCCAGCAGCTTGGGCATAGGCATTCAGTACTTC.

The chain recombines TRBV6-9 with TRBJ2-7, with D perhaps matching TRBD1 or TRBD2 (6 bases each). V was cut by 8 bases and J by 2 bases, with 10 bases left in between. This CDR3 has 12 residues. CDR1 is MNHGY, CDR2 SVAAGI, per germline. CDR3 DNA sequence: TGTGCCAGCCGGGGGACAACCTACGAGCAGTACTTC. Translation gives CASRGTTYEQYF.

The chain links TRBV2 to TRBJ1-1, with 7 positions matching TRBD1. CDR1 and CDR2 (germline): SNHLY, FYNNEI. V dropped 0 bases and J dropped 6; count of bases not matched to a gene: 4. The CDR3 length is 14 residues. CDR3 DNA: TGTGCCAGCAGTGAAGCAGGGGGCCCTCCTGAAGCTTTCTTT. Translating it yields CASSEAGGPPEAFF.

This chain joins TRBV11-1 and TRBJ1-1; a weak D match, TRBD1 (5 bases). V was clipped by 5 bases and J by 1 base, with 14 bases between them. The CDR3 is made up of 15 amino acids. Germline CDR1 is SGHAT and CDR2 is FQDESV (reference sequence). CDR3 in amino acids: CASSEAGTENTEAFF. CDR3 nucleotides: TGTGCCAGCAGCGAAGCCGGGACTGAGAACACTGAAGCTTTCTTT. The whole variable domain, filled in from reference TRBV11-1 and TRBJ1-1, reads EAEVAQSPRYKITEKSQAVAFWCDPISGHATLYWYRQILGQGPELLVQFQDESVVDDSQLPKDRFSAERLKGVDSTLKIQPAELGDSAMYLCASSEAGTENTEAFFGQGTRLTVV.

The chain combines TRBV28 with TRBJ2-2; 10 bases align to TRBD1. Per the germline V gene, CDR1 is MDHEN and CDR2 is SYDVKM. V lost 3 bases, J lost 7 bases, and 8 bases stayed unmatched. The length of the CDR3 is 16 residues. The CDR3 coding sequence is TGTGCCAGCAGTTTCTACGACAGGGGGCATGGCGGGGAGCTGTTTTTT. Its translation: CASSFYDRGHGGELFF.

This CDR3 is CASSQDRAAGAETQYF. The CDR3 DNA reads as TGCGCCAGCAGCCAAGATAGAGCCGCGGGGGCAGAGACCCAGTACTTC. The chain is built from TRBV4-3 and TRBJ2-5, with a weak D call TRBD2 (7 bases). Trimming removed 0 bases at V and 4 bases at J, with 15 bases between. CDR3 length equals 16 residues. CDR1 and CDR2 (germline): LGHNA, YSLEER.

This chain connects TRBV7-9 to TRBJ2-3, with a possible D match to TRBD1 (5 bases). V was clipped by 10 bases and J by 3 bases, with 20 bases between them. Germline CDR1 reads SEHNR; CDR2 reads FQNEAQ (reference sequence). The CDR3 has 15 amino acids. CDR3 coding DNA: TGTGCCACCCGTCTCGCAGGGAACCCTACAGATACGCAGTATTTT. This gives the protein CATRLAGNPTDTQYF.

Comment on this clone: Other DNA sequences in the same sample also yield this CDR3. The chain couples TRBV6-5 to TRBJ1-1; D is uncertain. This CDR3 region has 13 residues. CDR1 MNHEY and CDR2 SVGAGI come from the germline V gene. V was pared by 0 bases and J by 4 bases, with 6 bases between. The CDR3 here is CASSYSAGTEAFF. The CDR3 coding sequence is TGTGCCAGCAGTTACTCTGCAGGCACTGAAGCTTTCTTT.

This rearrangement joins TRBV2 to TRBJ2-7; D is ambiguous. With 3 bases removed from V and 3 bases from J, the gap between germline ends came to 15 bases. The CDR3 has 15 amino acids. Germline CDR1 and CDR2: SNHLY and FYNNEI. The CDR3 sequence: CASSEEVGPSYEQYF. CDR3 bases: TGTGCCAGCAGTGAGGAAGTCGGGCCCAGCTACGAGCAGTACTTC. Looking up the rest from reference TRBV2 and TRBJ2-7 gives the full variable domain: EPEVTQTPSHQVTQMGQEVILRCVPISNHLYFYWYRQILGQKVEFLVSFYNNEISEKSEIFDDQFSVERPDGSNFTLKIRSTKLEDSAMYFCASSEEVGPSYEQYFGPGTRLTVT.

A single count supports this clone. The chain links TRBV4-3 to TRBJ2-1, with a possible D match to TRBD2 (6 bases). Germline V gene sequence: CDR1 LGHNA, CDR2 YSLEER. The CDR3 has 15 amino acids. V was pared by 0 bases and J by 3 bases, with 9 bases between. The CDR3 DNA is TGCGCCAGCAGCCAAGATTGGAGGGACTACAATGAGCAGTTCTTC. It codes for CASSQDWRDYNEQFF.

The chain links TRBV4-1 to TRBJ1-2; D not resolved. The V gene's germline CDR1 is MGHRA and CDR2 YSYEKL. Trimming removed 1 base at V and 13 bases at J, with 10 bases between. The CDR3 length is 11 residues. CDR3 in DNA: TGCGCCAGCAGCCAAGGCTTGGATTGCACCTTC. It specifies CASSQGLDCTF.

This chain links TRBV5-1 with TRBJ2-7; D might be TRBD1 or TRBD2, each matching 5 bases. The CDR3 is 14 residues long. With 4 bases removed from V and 7 bases from J, the gap between germline ends came to 18 bases. In germline, CDR1 is SGHRS, CDR2 YFSETQ. The DNA of the CDR3 is TGCGCCAGCAGCACGGGGACCGAGAGTCTAGAGCAGTACTTC. Amino acids: CASSTGTESLEQYF.

This sequence joins TRBV7-9 and TRBJ2-1; 9 nucleotides match TRBD2. The V gene's germline CDR1 is SEHNR and CDR2 FQNEAQ (reference sequence). V shed 11 bases and J 8 bases; nucleotides not matched to a gene: 19. CDR3 length: 16 amino acids. CDR3 protein: CASHLAAGGPEYEQFF. The CDR3, as DNA: TGTGCCTCCCACCTAGCCGCGGGAGGGCCCGAGTATGAGCAGTTCTTC.

The chain links TRBV19 to TRBJ1-2; D gene unclear. V lost 6 bases, J lost 0 bases, and 11 bases lay in between. There are 14 residues in the CDR3. The germline CDR1 and CDR2 sequences are LNHDA and SQIVND (reference sequence). The CDR3 region is CASSTWGPNYGYTF. The CDR3 bases are TGTGCCAGTAGCACATGGGGTCCTAACTATGGCTACACCTTC.

The V gene is TRBV9, the J gene TRBJ1-6, with D unresolved. Germline loops: CDR1 SGDLS, CDR2 YYNGEE. V lost 0 bases, J lost 8 bases, and 3 bases lay in between. This CDR3 has 12 residues. The CDR3 DNA sequence: TGTGCCAGCAGCGTAGCTGATTCACCCCTCCACTTT. Its translation: CASSVADSPLHF.

The rearrangement links TRBV27 to TRBJ2-7; perhaps TRBD2 as D (7 bases). V was clipped by 4 bases and J by 3 bases, with 13 bases between them. The CDR3 extends over 14 amino acids. The germline V gene encodes CDR1 MNHEY and CDR2 SMNVEV (reference sequence). CDR3 protein: CASSWGGSNYEQYF. CDR3 DNA: TGTGCCAGCAGTTGGGGGGGCTCGAACTACGAGCAGTACTTC.

This chain connects TRBV28 to TRBJ2-5, with D maybe TRBD1 (5 bases). The V end was cut by 3 bases, the J end by 5 bases, with 13 bases between. The V gene's germline CDR1 is MDHEN and CDR2 SYDVKM. This CDR3 contains 14 residues. The CDR3 region is CASSFSGIGETQYF. CDR3 sequence (DNA): TGTGCCAGCAGTTTTTCAGGGATTGGTGAGACCCAGTACTTC.

The chain uses TRBV5-1 and TRBJ1-1; 12 nucleotides match TRBD1. The ends lost 4 bases at V and 3 bases at J; junction bases unmatched: 7. The CDR3 has 16 residues. CDR1 and CDR2 from the germline V gene are SGHRS and YFSETQ. In DNA form, the CDR3 reads TGCGCCAGCAGCCCCGGGACAGGGGGCATTTACACTGAAGCTTTCTTT. Translation gives CASSPGTGGIYTEAFF. The full variable domain, rest sourced from reference TRBV5-1 and TRBJ1-1, is KAGVTQTPRYLIKTRGQQVTLSCSPISGHRSVSWYQQTPGQGLQFLFEYFSETQRNKGNFPGRFSGRQFSNSRSEMNVSTLELGDSALYLCASSPGTGGIYTEAFFGQGTRLTVV.

The chain recombines TRBV30 with TRBJ2-3; D is unclear. Germline V CDR1 and CDR2: GTSNPN, SVGIG (reference sequence). V dropped 5 bases and J dropped 4 bases, with 7 bases sitting between them. The CDR3 is 11 residues long. The CDR3 region is CAWAEADTQYF. In nucleotides, the CDR3 is TGTGCCTGGGCAGAGGCAGATACGCAGTATTTT.

This chain connects TRBV11-3 to TRBJ2-7, with unresolved D. CDR3 length: 20 residues. Trimming left V 4 bases short and J 2 bases short, with 30 bases between. Germline CDR1 SGHNT, CDR2 YENEEA. CDR3 loop: CASSSYGISPKDDPTYEQYF. The CDR3 DNA follows: TGTGCCAGCAGCTCATACGGTATTAGCCCAAAGGACGACCCTACCTACGAGCAGTACTTC. The full variable domain, its missing parts supplied by reference TRBV11-3 and TRBJ2-7, is EAGVVQSPRYKIIEKKQPVAFWCNPISGHNTLYWYLQNLGQGPELLIRYENEEAVDDSQLPKDRFSAERLKGVDSTLKIQPAELGDSAVYLCASSSYGISPKDDPTYEQYFGPGTRLTVT.

This clone has just one count. The V call is TRBV19, the J call TRBJ1-4; D is uncertain. This CDR3 comprises 11 residues. The germline V gene encodes CDR1 LNHDA and CDR2 SQIVND (reference sequence). V dropped 9 bases and J dropped 7 bases, with 9 bases sitting between them. The CDR3 region has the DNA TGTGCCAGCGTCCTGGGTGAAAAACTGTTTTTT. Amino acids: CASVLGEKLFF. Drawing the rest from reference TRBV19 and TRBJ1-4, the complete variable domain is DGGITQSPKYLFRKEGQNVTLSCEQNLNHDAMYWYRQDPGQGLRLIYYSQIVNDFQKGDIAEGYSVSREKKESFPLTVTSAQKNPTAFYLCASVLGEKLFFGSGTQLSVL.